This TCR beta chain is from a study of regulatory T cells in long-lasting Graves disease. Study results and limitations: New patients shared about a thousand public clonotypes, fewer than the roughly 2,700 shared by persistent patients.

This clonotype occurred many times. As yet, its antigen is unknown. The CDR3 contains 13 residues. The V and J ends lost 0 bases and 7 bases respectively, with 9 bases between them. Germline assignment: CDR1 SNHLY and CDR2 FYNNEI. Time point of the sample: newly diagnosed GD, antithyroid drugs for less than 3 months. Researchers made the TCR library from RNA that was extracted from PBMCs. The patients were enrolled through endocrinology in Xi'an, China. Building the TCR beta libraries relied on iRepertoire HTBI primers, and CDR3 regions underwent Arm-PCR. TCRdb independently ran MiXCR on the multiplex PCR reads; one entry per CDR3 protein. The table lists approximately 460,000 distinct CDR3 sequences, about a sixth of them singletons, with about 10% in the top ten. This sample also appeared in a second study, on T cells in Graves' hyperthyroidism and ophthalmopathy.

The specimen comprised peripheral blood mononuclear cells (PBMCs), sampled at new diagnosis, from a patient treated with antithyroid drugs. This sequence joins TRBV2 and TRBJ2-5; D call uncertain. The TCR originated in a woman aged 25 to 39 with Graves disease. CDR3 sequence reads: CASSEARSGTQYF. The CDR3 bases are TGTGCCAGCAGTGAAGCAAGGTCCGGGACCCAGTACTTC.